Presented here are 10 T cell receptor beta chains from one specimen sequenced in a study of early stage breast cancer tumors. Sequenced by immunoSEQ multiplex PCR; TCRdb stores in-frame clones only, minus some. The table lists around 53,000 clones, around nine tenths of them singletons. The specimen was blood. The source is a person aged 65-85 years with breast cancer.

The chain joins TRBV30 to TRBJ2-1, with D possibly being TRBD2 (5 bases). V was pared by 5 bases and J by 9 bases, with 11 bases between. The CDR3 consists of 11 residues. Looked up from germline, CDR1 is GTSNPN and CDR2 is SVGIG (reference sequence). Written as DNA, the CDR3 is TGTGCCTGGTCGGGGTTCAGTGAGCAGTTCTTC. As protein: CAWSGFSEQFF.

This clone has only a few counts. The chain carries TRBV19 and TRBJ2-5; 12 positions agree with TRBD1. The CDR3 extends over 17 amino acids. The V gene end was trimmed by 5 bases and the J gene end by 5 bases; junction bases not matched to a gene: 12. From germline, CDR1 is LNHDA and CDR2 SQIVND (reference sequence). The DNA for the CDR3 is TGTGCCAGTAGTGCCGTCCGGGACAGGGGGCGCGGGGAGACCCAGTACTTC. Its protein product is CASSAVRDRGRGETQYF.

The count of this clone is one. The chain has TRBV28 and TRBJ2-2; weak D call: TRBD2 (5 bases). The CDR3 spans 16 residues. With 6 bases removed from V and 5 bases from J, the gap between germline ends came to 19 bases. CDR1 is MDHEN, CDR2 SYDVKM, per germline. The CDR3 loop is CASSSKWAPGTGELFF. CDR3 DNA sequence: TGTGCCAGCAGCTCAAAGTGGGCTCCGGGGACCGGGGAGCTGTTTTTT.

The chain couples TRBV11-1 to TRBJ2-7, with 9 bases that match TRBD1. V gave up 3 bases and J gave up 5 bases; unmatched junction bases: 5. The CDR3 has 14 residues. Germline V gene lookup returns CDR1 SGHAT and CDR2 FQDESV (reference sequence). The CDR3 sequence is CASSFYRGQDEQYF. As DNA, the CDR3 is TGTGCCAGCAGCTTCTACAGGGGGCAAGACGAGCAGTACTTC.

V is TRBV13 and J is TRBJ1-5; weak D call: TRBD1 (5 bases). The CDR3 sequence is 14 residues long. Trimming removed 6 bases from V and 0 bases from J, with 9 bases in between. Germline CDR1 PRHDT, CDR2 FYEKMQ (reference sequence). CDR3 nucleotides: TGTGCCAGCAGTCACAGGTATAGCAATCAGCCCCAGCATTTT. Protein product: CASSHRYSNQPQHF. Full variable domain (missing parts from reference TRBV13 and TRBJ1-5): AAGVIQSPRHLIKEKRETATLKCYPIPRHDTVYWYQQGPGQDPQFLISFYEKMQSDKGSIPDRFSAQQFSDYHSELNMSSLELGDSALYFCASSHRYSNQPQHFGDGTRLSIL.

This chain joins TRBV7-2 and TRBJ2-5; D remains ambiguous. The V end lost 4 bases, the J end lost 4 bases, and 7 bases lay between the germline ends. The CDR3 is made up of 12 amino acids. The V gene's germline CDR1 is SGHTA and CDR2 FQGNSA. CDR3 protein: CASSSYGETQYF. The CDR3 DNA sequence: TGTGCCAGCAGCTCCTACGGAGAGACCCAGTACTTC.

The rearrangement joins TRBV18 to TRBJ2-7; 7 nucleotides align to TRBD2. In germline, CDR1 is KGHSH, CDR2 LQKENI. The CDR3 is 16 amino acids. Trimming at V came to 6 bases and at J to 1 base, leaving 12 bases not matched to a gene. CDR3 region: CASSPSDGRGSYEQYF. CDR3 DNA: TGTGCCAGCTCTCCGAGTGATGGGCGGGGGTCCTACGAGCAGTACTTC.

The chain joins TRBV30 to TRBJ2-6, with D perhaps matching TRBD2 (5 bases). Germline assignment: CDR1 GTSNPN and CDR2 SVGIG (reference sequence). The CDR3 extends over 13 amino acids. Between the trimmed V and J ends, which lost 7 bases and 4 bases, there was a span of 11 bases. The CDR3 sequence is CASRERGANVLTF. CDR3 nucleotides: TGTGCCTCGAGGGAGCGGGGGGCCAACGTCCTGACTTTC.

V gene TRBV19 combines with J gene TRBJ1-4; 10 nucleotides align to TRBD1. V trimming: 5 bases; J trimming: 5 bases; junction bases outside the gene matches: 5. This CDR3 is built from 15 residues. The germline V gene encodes CDR1 LNHDA and CDR2 SQIVND (reference sequence). The CDR3 region is CASSARTGGNEKLFF. CDR3 DNA sequence: TGTGCCAGTAGTGCCCGGACAGGGGGGAATGAAAAACTGTTTTTT. Based on the CDR3 plus reference TRBV19 and TRBJ1-4, the full variable domain is DGGITQSPKYLFRKEGQNVTLSCEQNLNHDAMYWYRQDPGQGLRLIYYSQIVNDFQKGDIAEGYSVSREKKESFPLTVTSAQKNPTAFYLCASSARTGGNEKLFFGSGTQLSVL.

This sequence joins TRBV11-2 and TRBJ2-7; D gene ambiguous. This CDR3 comprises 11 residues. Germline V CDR1 and CDR2: SGHAT, FQNNGV. V lost 4 bases to trimming and J lost 3 bases, with 4 bases between them. The CDR3 nucleotides are TGTGCCAGCAGCTATTACTACGAGCAGTACTTC. Translation: CASSYYYEQYF.